The next 19 T cell receptor beta chains were all read from a single sample in a study of T cell repertoires in cytomegalovirus infection. One entry per CDR3 protein, called by TCRdb with MiXCR from the reads. Of 200,000 to 300,000 distinct CDR3 sequences listed, about 12% are singletons. The sample comprised PBMCs. The receptor set was obtained from a human donor in good health (CMV status not recorded). Some clones in this sample may be carry-over from other donors' samples.

This rearrangement joins TRBV20-1 to TRBJ2-7, with 8 nucleotides matching TRBD2. CDR3 length equals 14 residues. Germline V CDR1 and CDR2: DFQATT, SNEGSKA (reference sequence). Trimming cost V 3 bases and J 4 bases; bases outside gene matches: 8. This CDR3 is CSARPPGGRYEQYF. CDR3 coding DNA: TGCAGTGCTAGGCCACCGGGGGGGCGGTACGAGCAGTACTTC.

This clonotype was seen a handful of times. The chain combines TRBV23-1 with TRBJ2-7; the match to TRBD1 covers 8 bases. TRBV23-1 carries the ORF label, with uncertain function. V was clipped by 0 bases and J by 3 bases; unmatched bases: 1. This CDR3 contains 14 residues. CDR3 residues: CASSQSGTGYEQYF. The CDR3 DNA follows: TGCGCCAGCAGTCAATCCGGGACAGGCTACGAGCAGTACTTC.

This clonotype was counted many times. This rearrangement joins TRBV6-2 or TRBV6-3 to TRBJ2-5; 7 nucleotides match TRBD2. The CDR3 is made up of 14 amino acids. J lost 4 bases, V lost 2 bases, and 4 bases had no gene match. The germline CDR1 and CDR2 sequences are MNHEY and SVGEGT. CDR3 DNA: TGTGCCAGCAGTTACCAGCGGGGAGGAGAGACCCAGTACTTC. Residues: CASSYQRGGETQYF.

There are many counts of this clonotype. J is TRBJ2-7 and V is TRBV28; TRBD2 agrees at 8 bases. Germline values: CDR1 MDHEN, CDR2 SYDVKM. V lost 4 bases, J lost 3 bases, and 8 bases stayed unmatched. This CDR3 is built from 15 residues. CDR3 protein: CASSWRTSLNYEQYF. The CDR3 DNA reads as TGTGCCAGCAGTTGGAGGACTAGCTTGAACTACGAGCAGTACTTC.

This clonotype was found many times. The gene calls are TRBV6-2 or TRBV6-3 and TRBJ2-2; possibly TRBD2 for D (5 bases). The CDR3 is made up of 15 amino acids. Trimming removed 5 bases at V and 7 bases at J, with 17 bases between. Germline V gene data show CDR1 as MNHEY and CDR2 as SVGEGT. CDR3 in DNA: TGTGCCAGCAGTCACGCTAGCCCCGGTGGCGGGGAGCTGTTTTTT. Translating it yields CASSHASPGGGELFF.

This clonotype has just a few counts. The rearrangement uses TRBV20-1 and TRBJ1-1, with D unresolved. V dropped 3 bases and J dropped 1 base, with 12 bases sitting between them. Looked up from germline, CDR1 is DFQATT and CDR2 is SNEGSKA (reference sequence). CDR3 length equals 14 residues. The CDR3 loop is CSASLSGANTEAFF. The CDR3 DNA reads TGCAGTGCTAGTTTGTCCGGCGCGAACACTGAAGCTTTCTTT.

V and J are TRBV14 and TRBJ2-7; D remains unclear. V was shortened by 4 bases and J by 4 bases, with 14 bases between the two germline ends. This CDR3 region has 14 residues. Germline assignment: CDR1 SGHDN and CDR2 FVKESK. The CDR3 sequence: CASSRGGFGYEQYF. CDR3 bases: TGTGCCAGCAGCCGAGGCGGATTCGGGTACGAGCAGTACTTC.

This clonotype was picked up a small number of times. The chain recombines TRBV11-1 with TRBJ1-2; no firm D call. Germline V gives CDR1 SGHAT, CDR2 FQDESV (reference sequence). The CDR3 is 14 residues long. Deletions cut 3 bases from V and 5 bases from J, with 13 bases between. The CDR3 DNA sequence: TGTGCCAGCAGCTTTGAGGCAACTGCTTATGGCTACACCTTC. This encodes CASSFEATAYGYTF.

This clonotype was counted at least ten times. The gene calls are TRBV28 and TRBJ2-5; D perhaps matches TRBD1 (6 bases). CDR1 and CDR2 from the germline V gene are MDHEN and SYDVKM. Trimming took off 4 bases at V and 3 bases at J, with 12 bases between the two ends. The CDR3 consists of 14 residues. CDR3 DNA: TGTGCCAGCAGTTCCTTCACAGGGAAAGAGACCCAGTACTTC. Residues: CASSSFTGKETQYF.

A few counts support this clonotype. The rearrangement links TRBV20-1 to TRBJ2-1; 15 bases line up with TRBD2. Trimming cost V 5 bases and J 0 bases; bases outside gene matches: 17. The CDR3 is made up of 21 amino acids. Germline lookup yields CDR1 DFQATT and CDR2 SNEGSKA (reference sequence). The CDR3 sequence: CSAAPVPGTSGGKSSYNEQFF. CDR3 bases: TGCAGTGCTGCTCCTGTACCCGGGACTAGCGGGGGGAAGAGCTCCTACAATGAGCAGTTCTTC.

This clonotype was counted at least ten times. The V and J genes are TRBV7-2 and TRBJ1-2; TRBD1 matches at 11 bases. There are 15 residues in the CDR3. CDR1 and CDR2 (germline): SGHTA, FQGNSA. V was pared by 2 bases and J by 6 bases, with 5 bases of the junction left unmatched. The CDR3 region has the DNA TGTGCCAGCAGCTTACGGGACAGGGGGGGAAATGGCTACACCTTC. Protein: CASSLRDRGGNGYTF. Complete variable domain (other parts from reference TRBV7-2 and TRBJ1-2): GAGVSQSPSNKVTEKGKDVELRCDPISGHTALYWYRQSLGQGLEFLIYFQGNSAPDKSGLPSDRFSAERTGGSVSTLTIQRTQQEDSAVYLCASSLRDRGGNGYTFGSGTRLTVV.

This clonotype occurred many times. The chain employs TRBV5-1 and TRBJ2-1; D not resolved. Germline V gene sequence: CDR1 SGHRS, CDR2 YFSETQ. This CDR3 spans 14 amino acids. Trimming left V 4 bases short and J 6 bases short, with 14 bases between. In nucleotides, the CDR3 is TGCGCCAGCAGCGCCTTGGACCCGCCCAATGAGCAGTTCTTC. Residues: CASSALDPPNEQFF.

This clonotype showed up just a few times. This rearrangement joins TRBV5-1 to TRBJ2-7, with TRBD1 as a possible D gene (6 bases). The CDR3 has 14 amino acids. The V gene's germline CDR1 is SGHRS and CDR2 YFSETQ. Trimming left V 4 bases short and J 2 bases short, with 13 bases between. The CDR3: CASSPVQGTYEQYF. The DNA for the CDR3 is TGCGCCAGCAGCCCTGTACAGGGAACCTACGAGCAGTACTTC.

This clonotype was seen repeatedly, ten times or more. This rearrangement joins TRBV28 to TRBJ2-5; perhaps D is TRBD1 or TRBD2 (5 bases each). With 6 bases removed from V and 3 bases from J, the gap between germline ends came to 17 bases. CDR1 is MDHEN and CDR2 is SYDVKM in the germline V gene. This CDR3 comprises 15 residues. The chain's CDR3 is CASRAPTRGEETQYF. CDR3 bases: TGTGCCAGCAGAGCTCCGACGAGAGGGGAAGAGACCCAGTACTTC.

This clonotype has a count of ten or more. V gene TRBV7-9 combines with J gene TRBJ2-1; D gene ambiguous. The CDR3 contains 12 residues. Germline values: CDR1 SEHNR, CDR2 FQNEAQ (reference sequence). V was cut by 1 base and J by 9 bases, with 7 bases left in between. CDR3 residues: CASSLVTVEQFF. In DNA form, the CDR3 reads TGTGCCAGCAGCTTAGTAACAGTTGAGCAGTTCTTC.

A few counts support this clonotype. This chain connects TRBV5-1 to TRBJ2-2, with D unresolved. Germline CDR1 SGHRS, CDR2 YFSETQ. The length of the CDR3 is 16 residues. V lost 2 bases, J lost 2 bases, and 13 bases lay in between. The DNA of the CDR3 is TGCGCCAGCAGCTTTTCTTTGGACCCCAACACCGGGGAGCTGTTTTTT. This gives the protein CASSFSLDPNTGELFF.

In this sample, this clonotype turned up many times. This chain connects TRBV19 to TRBJ2-7; D is ambiguous. CDR1 is LNHDA, CDR2 SQIVND, per germline (reference sequence). Trimming took off 0 bases at V and 5 bases at J, with 2 bases between the two ends. This CDR3 is built from 11 residues. The CDR3 DNA reads TGTGCCAGTAGTATAGACCACGAGCAGTACTTC. It is translated as CASSIDHEQYF.

This clonotype was detected ten times or more. V and J are TRBV7-2 and TRBJ2-1, with 10 bases identical to TRBD2. Germline-derived CDR1 and CDR2 are SGHTA and FQGNSA. The CDR3 totals 15 residues. V lost 3 bases and J lost 7; bases outside the gene matches: 6. The CDR3 region has the DNA TGTGCCAGCAGCTTTGAGGGACTAGCGAAGAATGAGCAGTTCTTC. Protein sequence: CASSFEGLAKNEQFF.

This clonotype showed up many times. The chain combines TRBV7-2 with TRBJ1-2, with 7 bases that match TRBD1. With V trimmed by 4 bases and J by 5 bases, 10 bases remained unmatched. The CDR3 totals 15 residues. The germline gives CDR1 SGHTA, CDR2 FQGNSA. As DNA, the CDR3 is TGTGCCAGCAGCTCTCGACCGGGACAGACATATGGCTACACCTTC. This sequence encodes CASSSRPGQTYGYTF.